Listed below are T cell receptor beta chains from one sample, sequenced in a study of blood T cell repertoires in COVID-19. Produced via immunoSEQ multiplex PCR; TCRdb's table is partial and in-frame only. The sample has about 110,000 clones, approximately 80% seen once. The sample was peripheral blood. The receptors shown here come from a woman aged 70-85 years with acute or convalescent COVID-19. The CDR3 runs from the conserved cysteine through the conserved F or W. The D gene is left open where the match is weak. Clone size is given for some rows only: seen once, a few or many times, or a class if the clone is expanded.

abundance: once
len: 15
j_gene: TRBJ1-6
d_gene: TRBD1
v_gene: TRBV11-3
CDR3aa: CASSYGQGFLPPLHF
CDR3nt: TGTGCCAGCAGCTATGGACAGGGGTTCTTGCCACCCCTCCACTTT

abundance: .
len: 12
j_gene: TRBJ1-2
d_gene: .
v_gene: TRBV7-3
CDR3aa: CASGVEGGGYTF
CDR3nt: TGTGCCAGCGGAGTTGAGGGAGGTGGCTACACCTTC

abundance: .
len: 15
j_gene: TRBJ1-3
d_gene: TRBD1
v_gene: TRBV11-2
CDR3aa: CASSPSGTVGNTIYF
CDR3nt: TGTGCCAGCAGCCCCTCCGGGACAGTGGGAAACACCATATATTTT

abundance: few
len: 15
j_gene: TRBJ2-2
d_gene: .
v_gene: TRBV3-1/TRBV3-2
CDR3aa: CASSPPGLHTGELFF
CDR3nt: TGTGCCAGCAGTCCCCCGGGACTCCACACCGGGGAGCTGTTTTTT

abundance: .
len: 16
j_gene: TRBJ1-2
d_gene: TRBD1
v_gene: TRBV4-1
CDR3aa: CASSQDIDRGFGGYTF
CDR3nt: TGCGCCAGCAGCCAAGATATCGACAGGGGCTTCGGTGGCTACACCTTC

abundance: once
len: 14
j_gene: TRBJ1-5
d_gene: .
v_gene: TRBV15
CDR3aa: CATSRAGWDQPQHF
CDR3nt: TGTGCCACCAGCAGAGCGGGATGGGATCAGCCCCAGCATTTT

abundance: .
len: 17
j_gene: TRBJ2-3
d_gene: TRBD2
v_gene: TRBV29-1
CDR3aa: CSVEASGGTTSTDTQYF
CDR3nt: TGCAGCGTTGAGGCTAGCGGGGGGACAACTAGCACAGATACGCAGTATTTT

abundance: once
len: 15
j_gene: TRBJ1-5
d_gene: TRBD1
v_gene: TRBV11-2
CDR3aa: CASSLAGGGNQPQHF
CDR3nt: TGTGCCAGCAGCTTAGCAGGGGGCGGGAATCAGCCCCAGCATTTT

abundance: .
len: 14
j_gene: TRBJ2-3
d_gene: TRBD2
v_gene: TRBV7-9
CDR3aa: CASRHGTSVDTQYF
CDR3nt: TGTGCCAGCAGACACGGGACTAGCGTAGATACGCAGTATTTT

abundance: .
len: 15
j_gene: TRBJ1-5
d_gene: .
v_gene: TRBV21-1
CDR3aa: CASSKCRGINQPQHF
CDR3nt: TGTGCCAGCAGCAAATGTAGAGGGATCAATCAGCCCCAGCATTTT

abundance: .
len: 16
j_gene: TRBJ2-5
d_gene: TRBD2
v_gene: TRBV7-8
CDR3aa: CASSKAGASGQETQYF
CDR3nt: TGTGCCAGCAGTAAAGCTGGGGCTAGCGGCCAAGAGACCCAGTACTTC

abundance: .
len: 14
j_gene: TRBJ2-3
d_gene: .
v_gene: TRBV28
CDR3aa: CASSSSRGTDTQYF
CDR3nt: TGTGCCAGCAGTTCATCTCGGGGCACAGATACGCAGTATTTT

abundance: .
len: 14
j_gene: TRBJ1-2
d_gene: .
v_gene: TRBV2
CDR3aa: CASSTRTVRYGYTF
CDR3nt: TGTGCCAGCAGTACCCGGACAGTCCGCTATGGCTACACCTTC

abundance: .
len: 15
j_gene: TRBJ2-1
d_gene: TRBD2
v_gene: TRBV9
CDR3aa: CASTTSGNSYNEQFF
CDR3nt: TGTGCCAGCACGACTAGCGGGAACTCCTACAATGAGCAGTTCTTC

abundance: .
len: 16
j_gene: TRBJ1-6
d_gene: .
v_gene: TRBV9
CDR3aa: CASSVDVGGERSPLHF
CDR3nt: TGTGCCAGCAGCGTAGATGTAGGGGGTGAGCGTTCACCCCTCCACTTT

abundance: .
len: 13
j_gene: TRBJ2-1
d_gene: .
v_gene: TRBV29-1
CDR3aa: CSVEDGRSNEQFF
CDR3nt: TGCAGCGTTGAAGATGGGCGTAGCAATGAGCAGTTCTTC

abundance: .
len: 16
j_gene: TRBJ2-2
d_gene: .
v_gene: TRBV5-4
CDR3aa: CASSLVPRQKTGELFF
CDR3nt: TGTGCCAGCAGCTTGGTACCCAGACAAAAAACCGGGGAGCTGTTTTTT

abundance: .
len: 16
j_gene: TRBJ1-6
d_gene: TRBD1
v_gene: TRBV25-1
CDR3aa: CASSAGDRGLNSPLHF
CDR3nt: TGTGCCAGCAGTGCGGGGGACAGGGGGCTTAATTCACCCCTCCACTTT

abundance: .
len: 14
j_gene: TRBJ2-1
d_gene: .
v_gene: TRBV6-6
CDR3aa: CASKRDSADNEQFF
CDR3nt: TGTGCCAGTAAGAGGGACTCGGCCGATAATGAGCAGTTCTTC

abundance: .
len: 15
j_gene: TRBJ2-3
d_gene: .
v_gene: TRBV19
CDR3aa: CASSPLRGSTDTQYF
CDR3nt: TGTGCCAGTAGTCCTCTCAGGGGTAGCACAGATACGCAGTATTTT

abundance: .
len: 15
j_gene: TRBJ2-3
d_gene: TRBD1
v_gene: TRBV7-9
CDR3aa: CASSLGQTDTDTQYF
CDR3nt: TGTGCCAGCAGCTTGGGACAGACGGACACAGATACGCAGTATTTT

abundance: once
len: 17
j_gene: TRBJ1-6
d_gene: .
v_gene: TRBV9
CDR3aa: CASSVIQGASFNSPLHF
CDR3nt: TGTGCCAGCAGCGTAATTCAGGGTGCAAGCTTTAATTCACCCCTCCACTTT